These 23 T cell receptor beta chains came from one sample sequenced in a study of esophageal squamous cell carcinoma under preoperative chemotherapy (dated by TCRdb to between 2017 and 2018). Taken with the paper, the label for time point translates to: before preoperative PTX-NDP chemotherapy. Library construction relied on PCR. Reads for this sample came from a HiSeq X Ten. In-frame beta chains were kept once TCRdb had trimmed the public reads at Q25 with fastp and called clones with MiXCR. Identical CDR3 protein sequences are pooled into one entry, listed with their most common genes and DNA. Within this sample are about 30,000 distinct CDR3 sequences, with less than 55% of them counted one time only. The ten largest clones take up 10% to 15% of the sample. Specimen collection occurred from a patient given preoperative chemotherapy. The source of these receptors is a human donor with esophageal squamous cell carcinoma. The donor label of this sample is uncertain.

This clonotype is categorized as large (0.1 to 1%). CDR3 protein: CASSDVAGGLQGETQYF. Here the CDR3 DNA reads TGTGCCAGCAGCGACGTAGCGGGAGGGCTTCAAGGAGAGACCCAGTACTTC. V usage is TRBV7-2 and J usage is TRBJ2-5; 11 nucleotides agree with TRBD2. The V gene's germline CDR1 is SGHTA and CDR2 FQGNSA. The CDR3 totals 17 residues. Trimming removed 5 bases from V and 4 bases from J; junction bases left unmatched: 12.

This clonotype occurred a few times. The chain couples TRBV7-2 to TRBJ1-4; 8 nucleotides match TRBD1. Germline CDR1 and CDR2: SGHTA and FQGNSA. The CDR3 is made up of 20 amino acids. The J segment lost 5 bases and the V segment lost 6 bases, leaving 23 bases of the junction unmatched. The CDR3 region is CASSPRGAGGLAEVNEKLFF. CDR3 in DNA: TGTGCCAGCAGTCCCAGGGGGGCAGGGGGCCTCGCCGAGGTGAATGAAAAACTGTTTTTT.

This clonotype has a single count. Germline and junction disagree at one end, which may indicate a read error. The chain employs TRBV7-2 and TRBJ2-4; D might be TRBD1 (6 bases). Germline lookup yields CDR1 SGHTA and CDR2 FQGNSA. This CDR3 is built from 16 residues. The CDR3 sequence is CASRPQGVRAKNMQYF. CDR3 bases: TGTGCCAGCCGCCCACAGGGAGTGAGAGCCAAAAACATGCAGTACTTT.

This clonotype was observed a few times. The V call is TRBV11-2, the J call TRBJ2-3, with D perhaps matching TRBD1 (6 bases). Between the trimmed V and J ends, which lost 7 bases and 7 bases, there was a span of 15 bases. CDR3 length: 13 residues. Germline V gene lookup returns CDR1 SGHAT and CDR2 FQNNGV. DNA of the CDR3: TGTGCCAGCACCGCGACAGGCACTTATACGCAGTATTTT. It is translated as CASTATGTYTQYF.

This clonotype was recorded once. One junction end does not reproduce the germline sequence, and a read error may be involved. The chain carries TRBV7-6 and TRBJ2-3, with 9 bases matching TRBD2. Germline values: CDR1 SGHVS, CDR2 FNYEAQ. This CDR3 has 16 residues. The CDR3 loop is CASSLMAGGGTNTQYF. CDR3 sequence (DNA): TGTGCCAGCAGCTTAATGGCGGGGGGGGGCACAAATACTCAGTACTTT.

This clonotype was seen at least ten times. J is TRBJ2-5 and V is TRBV6-5; D perhaps matches TRBD1 (6 bases). Between the trimmed V and J ends, which lost 4 bases and 4 bases, there was a span of 22 bases. This CDR3 has 17 residues. Germline V lookup: CDR1 MNHEY, CDR2 SVGAGI. CDR3 protein: CASSSRTVLENIETQYF. CDR3 nucleotide sequence: TGTGCCAGCAGTTCCCGGACAGTCCTGGAGAATATAGAGACCCAGTACTTC.

This clonotype has a count of ten or more. The rearrangement joins TRBV18 to TRBJ2-3; 14 bases line up with TRBD2. This CDR3 contains 16 residues. CDR1 is KGHSH and CDR2 is LQKENI in the germline V gene. With 2 bases clipped from V and 3 bases from J, the junction kept 1 base outside the gene matches. The CDR3: CASSPGTSGSTDTQYF. Written as DNA, the CDR3 is TGTGCCAGCTCACCAGGGACTAGCGGGAGTACAGATACGCAGTATTTT.

The V call is TRBV10-3, the J call TRBJ2-3; TRBD2 aligns across 8 bases. The junction had 6 bases not matched to a gene; V was cut back by 6 bases and J by 4 bases. The V gene's germline CDR1 is ENHRY and CDR2 SYGVKD. The CDR3 extends over 14 amino acids. Here the CDR3 DNA reads TGTGCCATCAGCCCCGGGAGGGCCCCAGATACGCAGTATTTT. This sequence encodes CAISPGRAPDTQYF.

This chain links TRBV12-3 or TRBV12-4 with TRBJ2-4; D not resolved. The DNA matches TRBJ2-5 better at its end, which makes the J call doubtful. This CDR3 has 14 amino acids. CDR3 sequence (DNA): TGTGCCGGTACCGCCCCCCGGGCCAAAAAGACCCAGTACTTC. Translating it yields CAGTAPRAKKTQYF.

The chain combines TRBV12-3 or TRBV12-4 with TRBJ2-3; D is unclear. The CDR3 sequence is 13 residues long. V dropped 1 base and J dropped 14 bases, with 16 bases sitting between them. The CDR3 sequence is CASSLESTDALYF. In nucleotides, the CDR3 is TGTGCCAGCAGTTTAGAGAGCACAGATGCGCTGTATTTT.

This clonotype was detected ten times or more. The chain links TRBV11-2 to TRBJ2-5; 7 bases map to TRBD1. The CDR3 consists of 13 residues. V was pared by 2 bases and J by 5 bases, with 2 bases of the junction left unmatched. The germline V gene has CDR1 SGHAT and CDR2 FQNNGV. In nucleotides, the CDR3 is TGTGCCAGCAGCTTACGCAGGGGGGAGACCCAGTACTTC. It codes for CASSLRRGETQYF.

V and J are TRBV12-3 or TRBV12-4 and TRBJ2-4, with a weak D call TRBD1 (5 bases). The CDR3 has 14 residues. In DNA form, the CDR3 reads TGTGCGGGGCCCTGCCGCCGTGCCAAAAACACCCAGTACTTC. Protein product: CAGPCRRAKNTQYF.

The chain's CDR3 is CASSLAQFGYEQYF. CDR3 nucleotide sequence: TGTGCCAGCAGCTTAGCACAGTTTGGGTACGAGCAGTACTTC. This rearrangement joins TRBV7-8 to TRBJ2-1, with unresolved D. The assigned J gene may be wrong: the sequence end matches TRBJ2-7 better. Germline CDR1 reads SGHVS; CDR2 reads FQNEAQ. The CDR3 is 14 residues long.

This clonotype has ten or more counts. This chain uses TRBV7-2 with TRBJ2-1, with 8 bases lining up with TRBD2. J lost 10 bases, V lost 5 bases, and 7 bases had no gene match. The CDR3 extends over 13 amino acids. CDR1 and CDR2 from the germline V gene are SGHTA and FQGNSA. The chain's CDR3 is CASSPGGPLEQFF. CDR3 DNA sequence: TGTGCCAGCAGCCCGGGGGGGCCACTCGAGCAGTTCTTC.

This clonotype was detected ten times or more. The J gene is TRBJ2-1, the V gene TRBV27; 8 bases agree with TRBD2. This CDR3 is built from 15 residues. Germline V gene sequence: CDR1 MNHEY, CDR2 SMNVEV (reference sequence). V shed 7 bases and J 4 bases; nucleotides not matched to a gene: 9. CDR3 residues: CASTKSGRGYNEQFF. The CDR3 region has the DNA TGTGCCAGCACCAAAAGCGGGAGAGGATACAATGAGCAGTTCTTC.

This clonotype was seen repeatedly, ten times or more. The chain combines TRBV7-2 with TRBJ2-7, with D possibly matching TRBD1 (6 bases). V lost 1 base and J 3 bases, leaving 10 bases between the germline ends. Germline loops: CDR1 SGHTA, CDR2 FQGNSA. This CDR3 comprises 14 residues. CDR3 sequence reads: CASSLVIGGYEQYF. The CDR3 nucleotides read TGTGCCAGCAGCTTAGTAATAGGGGGCTACGAGCAGTACTTC.

The rearrangement uses TRBV7-2 and TRBJ2-3; possible D gene TRBD1, 5 bases. The CDR3 has 14 amino acids. Looked up from germline, CDR1 is SGHTA and CDR2 is FQGNSA. V gave up 4 bases and J gave up 1 base, with 9 bases separating them. The CDR3 spells CASSSYRRTDTQYF. CDR3 in DNA: TGTGCCAGCAGCTCTTACAGGCGCACAGATACGCAGTATTTT.

Regarding this clonotype: One end of the junction is discordant with germline, which a read error may explain. The rearrangement links TRBV7-2 to TRBJ2-3; 8 bases align to TRBD1. Germline CDR1 reads SGHTA; CDR2 reads FQGNSA. This CDR3 has 14 amino acids. In DNA form, the CDR3 reads TGTGCGAGCAGGGGGCGGCGTGCCACAGATACCCAGTACTTT. Its translation: CASRGRRATDTQYF. Supplemented by reference TRBV7-2 and TRBJ2-3, the full variable domain reads GAGVSQSPSNKVTEKGKDVELRCDPISGHTALYWYRQSLGQGLEFLIYFQGNSAPDKSGLPSDRFSAERTGGSVSTLTIQRTQQEDSAVYLCASRGRRATDTQYFGPGTRLTVL.

In its sample, this clonotype was seen a few times. The chain carries TRBV7-2 and TRBJ2-5; TRBD2 matches at 8 bases. CDR3 length equals 14 residues. Looked up from germline, CDR1 is SGHTA and CDR2 is FQGNSA. Here the CDR3 reads CAGSGGRDQETQYF. As DNA, the CDR3 is TGTGCGGGGAGCGGGGGCCGTGACCAAGAGACCCAGTACTTC.

This chain links TRBV7-2 with TRBJ2-1, with D perhaps TRBD2 (6 bases). Germline CDR1 reads SGHTA; CDR2 reads FQGNSA. The CDR3 is 11 amino acids. With 3 bases removed from V and 15 bases from J, the gap between germline ends came to 12 bases. DNA for the CDR3: TGTGCCAGCAGCTTCCCGGGGGTGGTGTTCTTC. Residues: CASSFPGVVFF.

This clonotype is medium-sized in the sample. The V call is TRBV7-2, the J call TRBJ2-3; maybe TRBD1 (5 bases). The CDR3 is 13 residues long. V gave up 2 bases and J gave up 4 bases, with 7 bases separating them. Germline V CDR1 and CDR2: SGHTA, FQGNSA. The CDR3 region is CASSLIRADTQYF. CDR3 in DNA: TGTGCCAGCAGCTTAATCAGGGCAGATACGCAGTATTTT.

About this clonotype: An end of the junction differs from the germline gene, which may be a read error. The rearrangement links TRBV5-4 to TRBJ2-4, with D perhaps given as TRBD1 or TRBD2 (5 bases each). The CDR3 extends over 15 amino acids. CDR1 is SGHNT, CDR2 YYREEE, per germline (reference sequence). The CDR3 DNA is TGTGCCAGCGGCTTGGGGCTAGCTGGCGAAGACATCCAGTACTTC. This codes for CASGLGLAGEDIQYF. Supplemented by reference TRBV5-4 and TRBJ2-4, the full variable domain reads ETGVTQSPTHLIKTRGQQVTLRCSSQSGHNTVSWYQQALGQGPQFIFQYYREEENGRGNFPPRFSGLQFPNYSSELNVNALELDDSALYLCASGLGLAGEDIQYFGAGTRLSVL.

Comments on this clonotype: The junction and the germline gene differ at one end; a read error may be behind it. The chain carries TRBV7-3 and TRBJ2-5, with D unclear. The CDR3 has 15 residues. Germline V gene sequence: CDR1 SGHTA, CDR2 FQGTGA. DNA of the CDR3: TGTGCCAGCAGCTTCACACCTCCTGGCTCCTACGTGCAGACCTTC. It encodes CASSFTPPGSYVQTF. Drawing the rest from reference TRBV7-3 and TRBJ2-5, the complete variable domain is GAGVSQTPSNKVTEKGKYVELRCDPISGHTALYWYRQSLGQGPEFLIYFQGTGAADDSGLPNDRFFAVRPEGSVSTLKIQRTERGDSAVYLCASSFTPPGSYVQTFGPGTRLLVL.